This TCR beta chain was identified during a study of T cells in Graves' hyperthyroidism and ophthalmopathy (dated by TCRdb to about 2019). Background on the whole study: Peripheral blood was collected at initial diagnosis, before any treatment. TCR Vbeta CDR3 sequencing of 120 to 150 peripheral blood samples (around 45 ophthalmopathy, approximately 80 hyperthyroidism and some 17 progressor patients) is reported in the paper. Once sampling was done, hyperthyroidism patients were given methimazole at a starting dose of 30 mg daily, whereas ophthalmopathy patients were given high-dose intravenous methylprednisolone. An independent validation cohort of fewer than 20 hyperthyroidism patients and about 16 patients who later progressed to ophthalmopathy tested prospective prediction of ophthalmopathy. In addition, the study compared T-cell repertoires in thyroid tissue and in blood from several Graves' hyperthyroidism patients. TCR V-J signatures able to tell the groups apart were searched for in a discovery cohort of 90 to 100 patients, of whom roughly 42 had Graves' ophthalmopathy and roughly 59 had stable Graves' hyperthyroidism. The approximately 100 discovery patients were randomly divided into training and test sets at a 7:3 ratio.

V and J lose 4 bases and 5 bases, and a span of 2 bases separates them. CDR1 and CDR2 were assigned from the germline V gene as SGHAT and FQNNGV. The cysteine opens and the phenylalanine closes a CDR3 of 10 amino acids. Here the CDR3 DNA is all that survives: 30 bases in frame from base 1. The TCR beta CDR3 regions were amplified from the RNA transcripts. The TCR CDR3 was subjected to a first round of RT-PCR using the HTBI primer set and the Qiagen OneStep RT-PCR kit. A second multiplex PCR round built the libraries, followed by size selection and purification. Sequencing of the libraries was done on an Illumina HiSeq2000 using paired-end 100 bp reads. The paper's processing steps were these. Raw data were processed with SOAPnuke, discarding reads with adapters, uncalled bases, mean Phred below 15, or no exact constant-primer or identifier match. High-quality paired reads were merged with COPE v1.2.5, and unique nucleotide sequences were defined as clonotypes. MiTCR v1.1 was used to align clonotypes to the IMGT TRBV, TRBD and TRBJ reference segments. The analysis included only V-J combinations with a frequency above 0.0001, which together covered approximately 99% of the repertoires. A TCS score was defined as the ratio between F50 (clonal expansion) and ExV (chaos), using BLOSUM62-based TCRdist between CDR3 peptides within each V-J. Welch's t-statistics and random forest reduced around 550 V-J features to roughly 13, which were used in a naive Bayes classifier (R e1071). The public reads were reprocessed in TCRdb via fastp at Q25 and MiXCR, keeping in-frame beta chains. Every distinct CDR3 protein forms one entry, paired with its most common genes and DNA. These V and J calls derive from TCRdb rather than the authors' analysis. This sample has around 420,000 distinct CDR3 sequences in its table, and about 15% of those were observed once. 13% to 15% of the sample rests with the top ten.

Beyond this particular receptor, the publication reports: In validation, the model predicted progression to ophthalmopathy with 55% to 71% sensitivity and about 72% specificity, a median of around 6.6 months before onset. No statistical method was used to fix the sample size in advance, and group allocation was not hidden from the investigators. Blood samples also contained most of the expanded thyroid clonotypes (frequency above 0.001), which suggests that blood repertoires may reflect thyroid immune responses. A 13 V-J signature model separated ophthalmopathy from stable hyperthyroidism, with roughly 88% sensitivity and about 81% specificity in cross-validation and 80%/75% in testing.

Graves' hyperthyroidism was defined as stable when no progression to ophthalmopathy occurred over 18 months of follow-up. Hyperthyroidism patients were newly diagnosed, had a disease duration of under 2 months, and were aged 18 to 65 years. Any patient with an uncontrolled infection, another autoimmune disease, pregnancy or lactation was excluded. Diagnoses relied on clinical symptoms, serum thyroxine and TRAb, thyroid ultrasound and orbital computed tomography. PBMCs were separated from roughly 10 ml of fresh peripheral blood using Ficoll-Paque density gradient centrifugation. Total RNA was extracted using Trizol reagent, and RNA quality was assessed on an Agilent 2100 Bioanalyzer. At least ten counts were recorded for this clonotype. The antigen this receptor binds is unknown. No much larger clonotype is one base removed from it; base qualities were not supplied.

Recombination joined TRBV11-2 with TRBJ2-5; the D gene is not confidently resolved. The sequenced sample consisted of blood. This receptor was identified in a young woman with Graves' hyperthyroidism. DNA sequence: TGTGCCAGCAGCTCCGAGACCCAGTACTTC. Translated, this gives CASSSETQYF. Joined to the reference TRBV11-2 and TRBJ2-5 proteins, this CDR3 gives the full variable domain: EAGVAQSPRYKIIEKRQSVAFWCNPISGHATLYWYQQILGQGPKLLIQFQNNGVVDDSQLPKDRFSAERLKGVDSTLKIQPAKLEDSAVYLCASSSETQYFGPGTRLLVL.